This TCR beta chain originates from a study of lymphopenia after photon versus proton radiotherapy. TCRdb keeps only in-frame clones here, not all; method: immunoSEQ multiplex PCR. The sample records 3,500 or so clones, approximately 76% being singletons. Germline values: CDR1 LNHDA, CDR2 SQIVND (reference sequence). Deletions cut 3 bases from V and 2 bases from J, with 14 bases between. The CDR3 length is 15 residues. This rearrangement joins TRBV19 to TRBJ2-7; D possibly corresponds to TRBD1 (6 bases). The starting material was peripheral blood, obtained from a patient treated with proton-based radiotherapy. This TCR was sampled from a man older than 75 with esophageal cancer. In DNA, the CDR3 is TGTGCCAGTAGTATGGGTTTGGGACACACCTACGAGCAGTACTTC. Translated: CASSMGLGHTYEQYF.